This entry is about one T cell receptor beta chain. No antigen is known for it. This CDR3 spans 15 amino acids. Trimming left V 2 bases short and J 0 bases short, with 11 bases between. In germline, CDR1 is SGHVS, CDR2 FNYEAQ. Together with a sample-barcoded 5' primer, a J-beta primer mix was included in a second PCR lasting roughly 7 to 11 cycles. TCRdb processed the 5' RACE reads anew with MiXCR; each CDR3 protein has one entry. Among about 510,000 distinct CDR3 sequences listed, roughly a quarter were seen once. The data belong to a study of blood T cells in healthy people across ages. The study's findings and limits: Long-lived donors had more naive CD4+ cells and higher diversity than aged donors.

The same sample was also used in a study of T cells of mothers and their children. That report notes: Once extracted, all RNA went into cDNA synthesis at around 1.4 ug per 15 ul. Unrelated pairs and related pairs have their TCR recombination output shaped similarly by thymic selection.

The sequenced sample was blood. The V gene is TRBV7-6, the J gene TRBJ2-7; unclear D gene. This clonotype was obtained from a boy between 2 and 15 years old in good health. CDR3 nucleotide sequence: TGTGCCAGCAGCTTAATGGCGGCCAGCTCCTACGAGCAGTACTTC. Its protein product is CASSLMAASSYEQYF.